This T cell receptor (beta chain) was recovered during a study of T cell changes during pregnancy in multiple sclerosis. Per germline, CDR1 ENHRY and CDR2 SYGVKD. Trimming took 8 bases from V and 8 from J, leaving 12 bases between them. This CDR3 region has 11 residues. This clone was seen only a few times. Repertoires were generated with immunoSEQ multiplex PCR, while TCRdb's copy carries only in-frame clones and drops some. The repertoire holds some 46,000 clones, with approximately 90% as singletons. This receptor was taken from a female donor with multiple sclerosis, enrolled in a pregnancy study. The material sequenced was CD4+ T cells from peripheral blood mononuclear cells, taken after pregnancy. J is TRBJ1-1 and V is TRBV10-3; no clear D. The CDR3 sequence is CAIGARTEAFF. CDR3 nucleotide sequence: TGTGCCATCGGAGCACGCACCGAAGCTTTCTTT.